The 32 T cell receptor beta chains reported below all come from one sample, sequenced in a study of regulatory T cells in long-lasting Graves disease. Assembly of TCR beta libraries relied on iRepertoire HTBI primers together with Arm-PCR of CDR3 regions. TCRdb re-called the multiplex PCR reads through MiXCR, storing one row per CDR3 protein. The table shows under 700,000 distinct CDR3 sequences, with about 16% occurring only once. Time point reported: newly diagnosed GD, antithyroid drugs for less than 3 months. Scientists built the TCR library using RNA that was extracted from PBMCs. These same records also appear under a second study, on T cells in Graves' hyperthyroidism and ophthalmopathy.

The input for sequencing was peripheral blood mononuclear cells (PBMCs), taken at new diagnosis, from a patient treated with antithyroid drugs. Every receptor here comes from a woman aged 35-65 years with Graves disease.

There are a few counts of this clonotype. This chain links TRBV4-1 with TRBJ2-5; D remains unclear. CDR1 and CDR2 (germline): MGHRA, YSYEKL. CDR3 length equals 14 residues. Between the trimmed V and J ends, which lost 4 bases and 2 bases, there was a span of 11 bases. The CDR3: CASSRSGVQETQYF. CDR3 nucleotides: TGCGCCAGCAGCCGATCGGGTGTTCAAGAGACCCAGTACTTC.

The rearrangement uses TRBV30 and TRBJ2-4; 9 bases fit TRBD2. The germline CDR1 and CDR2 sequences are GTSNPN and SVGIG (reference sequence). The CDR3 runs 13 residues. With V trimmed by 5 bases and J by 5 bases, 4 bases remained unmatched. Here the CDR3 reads CAWAGTSQNIQYF. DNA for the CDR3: TGTGCCTGGGCCGGGACTAGCCAAAACATTCAGTACTTC.

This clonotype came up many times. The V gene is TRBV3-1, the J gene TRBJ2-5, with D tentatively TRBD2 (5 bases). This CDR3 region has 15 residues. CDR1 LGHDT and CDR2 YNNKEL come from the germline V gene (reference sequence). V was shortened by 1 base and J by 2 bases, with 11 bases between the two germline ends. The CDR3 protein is CASSQGGLFQETQYF. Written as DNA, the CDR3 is TGTGCCAGCAGCCAAGGAGGGCTCTTTCAAGAGACCCAGTACTTC.

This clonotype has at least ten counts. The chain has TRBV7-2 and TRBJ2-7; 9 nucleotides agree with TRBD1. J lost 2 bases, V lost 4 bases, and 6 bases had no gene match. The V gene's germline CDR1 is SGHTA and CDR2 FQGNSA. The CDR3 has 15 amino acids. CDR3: CASSSRGQGAYEQYF. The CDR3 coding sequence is TGTGCCAGCAGCTCACGGGGACAGGGAGCCTACGAGCAGTACTTC.

Here the CDR3 DNA reads TGTGCCTGGAGTATAATAACTGAAGCTTTCTTT. This encodes CAWSIITEAFF. The V gene is TRBV30, the J gene TRBJ1-1; D gene uncertain. Germline V gene sequence: CDR1 GTSNPN, CDR2 SVGIG (reference sequence). The CDR3 contains 11 residues. Trimming removed 2 bases from V and 5 bases from J, with 6 bases in between.

The CDR3 coding sequence is TGTGCCAGCAGCCCGATGGCTGGCTACACCTTC. Translated, it gives CASSPMAGYTF. The chain links TRBV3-1 to TRBJ1-2, with unresolved D. V was clipped by 4 bases and J by 7 bases, with 7 bases between them. Germline CDR1 reads LGHDT; CDR2 reads YNNKEL (reference sequence). The CDR3 runs 11 residues.

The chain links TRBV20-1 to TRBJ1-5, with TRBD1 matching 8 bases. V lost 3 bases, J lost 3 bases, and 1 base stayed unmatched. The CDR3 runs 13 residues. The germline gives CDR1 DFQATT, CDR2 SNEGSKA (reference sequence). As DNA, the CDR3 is TGCAGTGCTAGGGACAGGGACAATCAGCCCCAGCATTTT. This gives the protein CSARDRDNQPQHF.

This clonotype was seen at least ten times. CDR3 in DNA: TGTGCCACCAGCCCCCCCCGCTTCGGGGGTGCTGGCACAGATACGCAGTATTTT. It codes for CATSPPRFGGAGTDTQYF. The rearrangement uses TRBV15 and TRBJ2-3; tentative D call: TRBD2 (6 bases). V was clipped by 5 bases and J by 1 base, with 22 bases between them. This CDR3 spans 18 amino acids. Germline V gene data show CDR1 as LNHNV and CDR2 as YYDKDF (reference sequence).

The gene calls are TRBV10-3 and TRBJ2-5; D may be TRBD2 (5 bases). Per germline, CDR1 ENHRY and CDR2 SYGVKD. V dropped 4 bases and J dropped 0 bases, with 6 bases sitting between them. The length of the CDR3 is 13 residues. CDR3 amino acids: CAISAGNQETQYF. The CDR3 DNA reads TGTGCCATCAGTGCCGGGAACCAAGAGACCCAGTACTTC.

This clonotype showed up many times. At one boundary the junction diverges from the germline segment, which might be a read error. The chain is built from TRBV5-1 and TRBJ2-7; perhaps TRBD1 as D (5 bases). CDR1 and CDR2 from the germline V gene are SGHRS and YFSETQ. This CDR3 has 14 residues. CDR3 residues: CASSLGPSSYEQYF. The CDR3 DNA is TGTGCCAGCTCACTGGGGCCGAGCTCCTACGAGCAGTACTTC.

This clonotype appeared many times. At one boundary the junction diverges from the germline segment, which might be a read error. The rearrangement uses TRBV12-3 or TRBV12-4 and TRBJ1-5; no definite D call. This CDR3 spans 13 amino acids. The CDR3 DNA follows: TGTGCCAGCAGCCTGAGGAGCAACCAGCCCCAGCATTTT. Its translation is CASSLRSNQPQHF.

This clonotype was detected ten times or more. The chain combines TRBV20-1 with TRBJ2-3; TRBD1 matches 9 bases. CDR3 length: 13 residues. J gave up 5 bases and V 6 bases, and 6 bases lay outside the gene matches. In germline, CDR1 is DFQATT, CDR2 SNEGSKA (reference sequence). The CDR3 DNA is TGCAGTGCGGAGGGACAGGGTGGAGATACGCAGTATTTT. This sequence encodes CSAEGQGGDTQYF.

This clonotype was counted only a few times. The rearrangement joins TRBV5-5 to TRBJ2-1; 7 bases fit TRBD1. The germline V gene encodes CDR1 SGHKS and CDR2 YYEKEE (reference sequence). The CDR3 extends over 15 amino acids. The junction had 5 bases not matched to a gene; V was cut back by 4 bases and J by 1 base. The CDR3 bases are TGTGCCAGCAGCACCGAACAGGGGTCCTACAATGAGCAGTTCTTC. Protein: CASSTEQGSYNEQFF. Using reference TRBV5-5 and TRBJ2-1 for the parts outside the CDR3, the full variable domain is DAGVTQSPTHLIKTRGQQVTLRCSPISGHKSVSWYQQVLGQGPQFIFQYYEKEERGRGNFPDRFSARQFPNYSSELNVNALLLGDSALYLCASSTEQGSYNEQFFGPGTRLTVL.

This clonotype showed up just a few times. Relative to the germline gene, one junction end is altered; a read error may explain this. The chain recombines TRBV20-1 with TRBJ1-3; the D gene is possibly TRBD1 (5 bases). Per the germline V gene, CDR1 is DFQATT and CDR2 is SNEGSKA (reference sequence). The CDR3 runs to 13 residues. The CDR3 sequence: CSATRTTGSTIYF. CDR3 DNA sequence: TGCAGTGCTACAAGGACAACTGGAAGCACCATATATTTT.

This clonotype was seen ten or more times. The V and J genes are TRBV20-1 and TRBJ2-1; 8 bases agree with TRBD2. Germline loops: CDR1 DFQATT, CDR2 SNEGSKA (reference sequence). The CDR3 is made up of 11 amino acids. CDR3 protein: CSGGGYNEQFF. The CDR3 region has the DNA TGCAGCGGGGGGGGCTACAATGAGCAGTTCTTC.

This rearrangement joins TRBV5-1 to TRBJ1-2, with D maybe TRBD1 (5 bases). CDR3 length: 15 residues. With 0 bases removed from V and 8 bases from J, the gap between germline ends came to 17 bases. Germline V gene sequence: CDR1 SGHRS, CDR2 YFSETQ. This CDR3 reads CASSLARDPLGGYTF. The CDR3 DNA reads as TGCGCCAGCAGCTTGGCCAGGGATCCCTTGGGAGGCTACACCTTC.

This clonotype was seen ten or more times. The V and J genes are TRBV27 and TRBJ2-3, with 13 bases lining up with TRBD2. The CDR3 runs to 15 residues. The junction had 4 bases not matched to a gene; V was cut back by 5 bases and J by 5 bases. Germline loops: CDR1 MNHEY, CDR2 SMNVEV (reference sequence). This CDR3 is CASSPGTSGEDTQYF. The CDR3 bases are TGTGCCAGCAGTCCCGGGACTAGCGGGGAAGATACGCAGTATTTT.

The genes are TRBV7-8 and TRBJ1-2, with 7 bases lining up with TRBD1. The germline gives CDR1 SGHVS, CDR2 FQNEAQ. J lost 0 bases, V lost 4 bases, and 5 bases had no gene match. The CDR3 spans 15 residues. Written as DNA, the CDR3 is TGTGCCAGCAGCTCCTACAGGGGCTCTAACTATGGCTACACCTTC. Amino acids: CASSSYRGSNYGYTF.

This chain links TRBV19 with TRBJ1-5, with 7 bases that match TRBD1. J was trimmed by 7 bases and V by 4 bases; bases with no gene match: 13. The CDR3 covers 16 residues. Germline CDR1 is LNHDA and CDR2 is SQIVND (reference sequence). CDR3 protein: CASSRGRTQGGQPQHF. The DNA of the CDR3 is TGTGCCAGTAGTAGGGGACGGACGCAGGGGGGCCAGCCCCAGCATTTT.

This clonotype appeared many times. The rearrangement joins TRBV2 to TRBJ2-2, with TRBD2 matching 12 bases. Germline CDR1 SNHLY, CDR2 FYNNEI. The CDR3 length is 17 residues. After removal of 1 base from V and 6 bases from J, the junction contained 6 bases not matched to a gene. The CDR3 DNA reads TGTGCCAGCAGTGAAGACGTTGGACTAGCGGGGCCCGGGGAGCTGTTTTTT. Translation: CASSEDVGLAGPGELFF.

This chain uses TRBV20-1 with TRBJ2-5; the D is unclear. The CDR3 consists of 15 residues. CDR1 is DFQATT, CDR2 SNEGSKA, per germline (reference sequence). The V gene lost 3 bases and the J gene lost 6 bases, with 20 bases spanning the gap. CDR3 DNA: TGCAGTGCTAGCCATGTGGCCTCGGGCCGCAAGACCCAGTACTTC. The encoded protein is CSASHVASGRKTQYF.

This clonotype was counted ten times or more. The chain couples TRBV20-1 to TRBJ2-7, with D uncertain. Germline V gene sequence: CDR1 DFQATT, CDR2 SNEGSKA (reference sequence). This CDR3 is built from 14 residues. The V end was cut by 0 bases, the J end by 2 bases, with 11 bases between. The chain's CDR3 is CSARDWLVPYEQYF. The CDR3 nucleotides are TGCAGTGCTAGAGATTGGCTAGTGCCCTACGAGCAGTACTTC.

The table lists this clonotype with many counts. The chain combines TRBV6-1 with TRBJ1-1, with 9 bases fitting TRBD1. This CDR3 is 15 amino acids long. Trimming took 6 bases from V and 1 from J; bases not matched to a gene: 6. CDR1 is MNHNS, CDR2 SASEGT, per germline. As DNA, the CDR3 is TGTGCCAGCAGGGGGACAGGGAGGGCGAACACTGAAGCTTTCTTT. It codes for CASRGTGRANTEAFF.

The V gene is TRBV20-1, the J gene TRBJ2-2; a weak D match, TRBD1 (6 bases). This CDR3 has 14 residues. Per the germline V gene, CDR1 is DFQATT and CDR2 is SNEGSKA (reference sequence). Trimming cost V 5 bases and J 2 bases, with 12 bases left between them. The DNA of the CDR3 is TGCAGTGCTCAAGAGGACAGTAACACCGGGGAGCTGTTTTTT. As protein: CSAQEDSNTGELFF.

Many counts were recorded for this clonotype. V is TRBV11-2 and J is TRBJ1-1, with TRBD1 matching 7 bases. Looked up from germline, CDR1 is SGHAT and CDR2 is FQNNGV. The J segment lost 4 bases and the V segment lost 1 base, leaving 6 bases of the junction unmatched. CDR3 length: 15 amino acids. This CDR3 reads CASSLGQGWSTEAFF. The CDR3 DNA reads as TGTGCCAGCAGCTTAGGACAGGGTTGGAGCACTGAAGCTTTCTTT.

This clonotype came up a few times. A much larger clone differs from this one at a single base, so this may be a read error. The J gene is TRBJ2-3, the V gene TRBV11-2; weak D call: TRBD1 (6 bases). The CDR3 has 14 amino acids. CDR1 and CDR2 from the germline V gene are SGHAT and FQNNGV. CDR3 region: CASSLDRGPDAQYF. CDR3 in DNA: TGTGCCAGCAGCTTAGACAGGGGACCAGATGCGCAGTATTTT.

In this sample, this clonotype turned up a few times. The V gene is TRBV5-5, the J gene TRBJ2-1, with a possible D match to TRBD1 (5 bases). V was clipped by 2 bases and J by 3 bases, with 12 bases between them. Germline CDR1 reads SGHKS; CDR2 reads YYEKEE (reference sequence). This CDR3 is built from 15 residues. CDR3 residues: CASSFRSTDYNEQFF. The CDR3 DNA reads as TGTGCCAGCAGCTTTCGCTCGACAGACTACAATGAGCAGTTCTTC.

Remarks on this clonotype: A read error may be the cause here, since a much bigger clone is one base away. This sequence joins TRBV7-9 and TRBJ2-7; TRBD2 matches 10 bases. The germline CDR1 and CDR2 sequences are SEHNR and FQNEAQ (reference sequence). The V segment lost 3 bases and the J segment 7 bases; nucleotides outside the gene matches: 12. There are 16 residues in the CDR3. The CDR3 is CASSFSGGLSYNEQYF. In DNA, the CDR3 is TGTGCCAGCAGCTTTAGCGGGGGGCTCTCCTACAATGAGCAGTACTTC.

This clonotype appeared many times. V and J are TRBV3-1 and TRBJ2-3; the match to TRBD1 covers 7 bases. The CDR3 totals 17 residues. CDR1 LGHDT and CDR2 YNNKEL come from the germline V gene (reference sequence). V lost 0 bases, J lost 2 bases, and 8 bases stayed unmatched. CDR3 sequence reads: CASSQEGGGAFTDTQYF. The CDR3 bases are TGTGCCAGCAGCCAAGAAGGGGGCGGAGCTTTCACAGATACGCAGTATTTT.

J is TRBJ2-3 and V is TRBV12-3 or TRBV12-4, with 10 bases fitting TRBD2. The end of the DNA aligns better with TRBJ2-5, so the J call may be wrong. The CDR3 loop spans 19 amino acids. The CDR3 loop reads CASSPRGSGGSLRRETQYF. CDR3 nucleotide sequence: TGTGCCAGCAGTCCCCGGGGTAGCGGGGGGTCCCTCCGGCGGGAGACCCAGTACTTC.

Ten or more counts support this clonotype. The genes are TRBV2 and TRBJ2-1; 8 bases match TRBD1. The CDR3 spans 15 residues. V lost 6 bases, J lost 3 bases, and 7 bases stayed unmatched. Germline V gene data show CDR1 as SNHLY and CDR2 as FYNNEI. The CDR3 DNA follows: TGTGCCAGCAGCTCGGGGGACAGGCGCTACAATGAGCAGTTCTTC. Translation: CASSSGDRRYNEQFF.

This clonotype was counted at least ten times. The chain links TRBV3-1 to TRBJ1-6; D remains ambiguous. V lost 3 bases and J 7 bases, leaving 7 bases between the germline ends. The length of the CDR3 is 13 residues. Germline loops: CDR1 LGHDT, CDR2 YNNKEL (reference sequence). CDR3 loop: CASSHPLNSPLHF. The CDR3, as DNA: TGTGCCAGCAGCCATCCGCTCAATTCACCCCTCCACTTT.